This T cell receptor (beta chain) was sequenced during a study of blood T cell repertoires in COVID-19. For the study at large: Samples came from the United States, Italy and Spain, spanning acute and convalescent COVID-19. PBMCs, B-cell-depleted T cells, or T cells provided the cDNA or gDNA that made up the material.

Libraries were prepared by immunoSEQ multiplex PCR; TCRdb keeps only in-frame clonotypes and omits some of them. The sample has some 240,000 clones; around 81% are singletons. The CDR3 runs 15 residues. Trimming shortened V by 5 bases and J by 2 bases, and 16 bases separated the two germline ends. Germline V lookup: CDR1 SGHVS, CDR2 FQNEAQ. The origin of this receptor is a human donor in a cohort sampled during active COVID-19. The sample comprised peripheral blood. This chain links TRBV7-8 with TRBJ2-7, with a weak D call TRBD2 (6 bases). The CDR3 nucleotides are TGTGCCAGCAGCGACCTTACGGGGGTGGCCTACGAGCAGTACTTC. Amino acid sequence: CASSDLTGVAYEQYF. Filled out from reference TRBV7-8 and TRBJ2-7, the complete variable domain reads GAGVSQSPRYKVAKRGQDVALRCDPISGHVSLFWYQQALGQGPEFLTYFQNEAQLDKSGLPSDRFFAERPEGSVSTLKIQRTQQEDSAVYLCASSDLTGVAYEQYFGPGTRLTVT.